This entry describes one TCR beta chain. Its target is unknown. Graft tissue was processed to release intraepithelial and lamina propria lymphocytes. V dropped 0 bases and J dropped 0 bases, with 7 bases sitting between them. CDR1 is SGHRS and CDR2 is YFSETQ in the germline V gene. The CDR3 spans 16 residues. The data belong to a study of graft-versus-host responses after intestinal transplantation. Study as a whole: For around 3 years after anti-thymocyte globulin induction, all recipients took tacrolimus and steroids. Study-wide findings and caveats: Those patients showing graft-donor T cell macrochimerism displayed high graft-versus-host to host-versus-graft clonal ratios in allografts.

Clones were sequenced by immunoSEQ multiplex PCR, and TCRdb holds only the in-frame ones, with some missing. Of approximately 1,000 clones detected, around 80% appear once; the ten largest clones hold about 8%. The genes are TRBV5-1 and TRBJ2-6; unclear D gene. The source is a human patient who received an intestinal transplant, so some T cells may come from the graft donor. The sequencing here drew on ileum tissue, taken 7 days after intestinal transplantation. Here the CDR3 reads CASSLGQISGANVLTF. The DNA of the CDR3 is TGCGCCAGCAGCTTGGGTCAGATCTCTGGGGCCAACGTCCTGACTTTC.